These T cell receptor beta chains were read from a single sample in a study of blood T cell repertoires in COVID-19. Repertoires were generated with immunoSEQ multiplex PCR, while TCRdb's copy carries only in-frame clones and drops some. This repertoire shows more than 250,000 clones, approximately 85% found once; its top ten account for around 5.5%. The specimen was peripheral blood. The receptors were sampled from a man aged 45 to 65 with active or convalescent COVID-19. CDR3s include the opening cysteine and the closing phenylalanine or tryptophan. The order of the fields is clone size, J gene, V gene, D gene, CDR3 DNA, CDR3 protein. D genes are given only for firm matches. For some rows the clone size is stated as once, few or many, or as a class when expanded; others skip it.

>NA|TRBJ1-4|TRBV27|TRBD1
TGTGCCAGCAGTTTGAAGGGACAGGGGAATGAAAAACTGTTTTTT
CASSLKGQGNEKLFF
>NA|TRBJ2-2|TRBV5-1|TRBD1
TGCGCCAGCAGCTCGACAGGGCCTCACACCGGGGAGCTGTTTTTT
CASSSTGPHTGELFF
>NA|TRBJ2-7|TRBV4-2|NA
TGTGCCAGCAGCCCATGGGCAGGGGAGCAGTACTTC
CASSPWAGEQYF
>NA|TRBJ2-7|TRBV15|TRBD1
TGTGCCACCAGCGAGGACAGGGGGCTGAACGAGCAGTACTTC
CATSEDRGLNEQYF
>NA|TRBJ2-4|TRBV28|TRBD2
TGTGCCAGCAGTTCCTCCGGGACTAGCGGGAGTAAGAACATTCAGTACTTC
CASSSSGTSGSKNIQYF
>NA|TRBJ2-3|TRBV11-2|TRBD2
TGTGCCAGCAGCTTGGCGGGAGGGCCAAAAGATACGCAGTATTTT
CASSLAGGPKDTQYF
>NA|TRBJ1-2|TRBV5-1|TRBD1
TGCGCCAGCAGCGCGGGACAGAGCCTCTTGGGCTACACCTTC
CASSAGQSLLGYTF
>NA|TRBJ2-7|TRBV12-5|TRBD2
TGTGCTAGTGGGCGTGCTTCTAGCGGGATCTTGCACGAGCAGTACTTC
CASGRASSGILHEQYF
>NA|TRBJ2-7|TRBV27|NA
TGTGCCAGCAGTTTACGTGGGGCTAACGAGCAGTACTTC
CASSLRGANEQYF
>few|TRBJ2-1|TRBV5-4|TRBD2
TGTGCCAGCAGCTCCGGGACTAGAATCAATGAGCAGTTCTTC
CASSSGTRINEQFF
>NA|TRBJ2-3|TRBV5-1|TRBD1
TGCGCCAGCAGCTTAGGGGGCAACACAGATACGCAGTATTTT
CASSLGGNTDTQYF
>NA|TRBJ2-7|TRBV9|TRBD2
TGTGCCAGCAGCGTTACTAGCGGGAGAAATGACGAGCAGTACTTC
CASSVTSGRNDEQYF
>NA|TRBJ1-4|TRBV18|NA
TGTGCCAGCTCGGATGGGATCGGGAGGAGTAATGAAAAACTGTTTTTT
CASSDGIGRSNEKLFF
>NA|TRBJ2-3|TRBV5-1|NA
TGCGCCAGCAGCTTGACTAGCACAGATACGCAGTATTTT
CASSLTSTDTQYF
>NA|TRBJ1-3|TRBV19|NA
TGTGGGTCCCAAACATCTGGAAACACCATATATTTT
CGSQTSGNTIYF
>NA|TRBJ1-5|TRBV5-1|NA
TGCGCCAGCAGCTCCACAGGTCCTCAGCCCCAGCATTTT
CASSSTGPQPQHF
>NA|TRBJ2-5|TRBV3-1/TRBV3-2|NA
TGTGCCAGCAGCCAAGGATGGGGGGGCTGGGAGACCCAGTACTTC
CASSQGWGGWETQYF
>NA|TRBJ1-6|TRBV10-2|NA
TGCGCCAGCAGTGAGAATTCATCACCCCTCCACTTT
CASSENSSPLHF
>NA|TRBJ1-1|TRBV6-5|NA
TGTGCCAGCAGCTCCGATATGGGCAGGGGCAGAGCTTTCTTT
CASSSDMGRGRAFF
>many|TRBJ1-2|TRBV27|NA
TGTGCCAGCAGTTTCAGGGCCTCAACCATGTCCAACTATGGCTACACCTTC
CASSFRASTMSNYGYTF
>NA|TRBJ2-7|TRBV7-9|TRBD1
TGTGCCAGCAGCCGACAGGGGATGGGCGAGCAGTACTTC
CASSRQGMGEQYF
>NA|TRBJ1-5|TRBV7-9|NA
TGTGCCAGCAGCTTAATGGGGGAGGAGCAGCCCCAGCATTTT
CASSLMGEEQPQHF
>NA|TRBJ2-1|TRBV7-7|TRBD2
TGTGCTAGCAGCTTATTTGAAGCGGGAGCCAATGAGCAGTTCTTC
CASSLFEAGANEQFF
>NA|TRBJ2-1|TRBV24-1|TRBD1
TGTGCCACCAGTGATCCCCCTAGACAGGGGGGTAAGAATGAGCAGTTCTTC
CATSDPPRQGGKNEQFF
>NA|TRBJ1-2|TRBV9|TRBD1
TGTGCCAGCAGCCGTAGGGGAGACAGGGAAGGAGGAAACTATGGCTACACCTTC
CASSRRGDREGGNYGYTF
>NA|TRBJ1-2|TRBV30|NA
TGTGCCTGGAGTGGGCGGGGCCATGGCTACACCTTC
CAWSGRGHGYTF
>once|TRBJ2-7|TRBV28|TRBD2
TGTGCCAGCAGCGGTAGCGGGAGAGGGTCCTACGAGCAGTACTTC
CASSGSGRGSYEQYF
>NA|TRBJ1-3|TRBV19|NA
TGTGCCAGTAGTATTGCGGGGCTTGGAAACACCATATATTTT
CASSIAGLGNTIYF
>NA|TRBJ2-1|TRBV4-3|TRBD2
TGCGCCAGCAGCCAAGGGCGGCTAGCGGGTAACAATGAGCAGTTCTTC
CASSQGRLAGNNEQFF
>NA|TRBJ2-1|TRBV5-1|NA
TGCGCCAGCAGCTTGCTCCCAGGGTCCTACAATGAGCAGTTCTTC
CASSLLPGSYNEQFF
>NA|TRBJ1-1|TRBV14|NA
TGTGCCAGCAGCCAAGATAATATCGGGGCTTTCTTT
CASSQDNIGAFF
>NA|TRBJ1-1|TRBV5-1|NA
TGCGCCAGCAGCAACCAGGTAACCACTGAAGCTTTCTTT
CASSNQVTTEAFF
>NA|TRBJ2-2|TRBV7-8|TRBD2
TGTGCCAGCAGCCTCAGCGGGAGGATGTCCGGGGAGCTGTTTTTT
CASSLSGRMSGELFF
>NA|TRBJ2-7|TRBV30|TRBD2
TGTGCCTGGAAGACTAGCGGGCGCTCCTACGAGCAGTACTTC
CAWKTSGRSYEQYF
>NA|TRBJ1-1|TRBV28|NA
TGTGCCAGCAGTTTTAGAGGAAATGGGGGGACTGAAGCTTTCTTT
CASSFRGNGGTEAFF
>NA|TRBJ2-1|TRBV3-1/TRBV3-2|NA
TGTGCCAGCAGCCAGTCTAGATACAATGAGCAGTTCTTC
CASSQSRYNEQFF
>NA|TRBJ2-7|TRBV9|NA
TGTGCCAGCAGCGTAGCGGGAGATTGGTCCTACGAGCAGTACTTC
CASSVAGDWSYEQYF
>NA|TRBJ2-7|TRBV5-4|NA
TGTGCCAGCAGCTTGGCCCAGGGCAGTTCCGAGCAGTACTTC
CASSLAQGSSEQYF
>NA|TRBJ1-1|TRBV3-1/TRBV3-2|NA
TGTGCCAGCAGCCCGACGGGAATGAACACTGAAGCTTTCTTT
CASSPTGMNTEAFF
>NA|TRBJ1-2|TRBV20-1|NA
TGCAGTGCTAGTTCTCATGGCTACACCTTC
CSASSHGYTF
>NA|TRBJ2-7|TRBV27|TRBD2
TGTGCCAGCAGTTTAGCGGGAGAGGGATACGAGCAGTACTTC
CASSLAGEGYEQYF
>NA|TRBJ2-2|TRBV7-3|NA
TGTGCCAGCAGCTCGTCAGGGGACACCGGGGAGCTGTTTTTT
CASSSSGDTGELFF
>once|TRBJ1-2|TRBV14|NA
TGTGCCAGCAGCCAAGTTGCGGGCGCTAACTATGGCTACACCTTC
CASSQVAGANYGYTF
>NA|TRBJ2-7|TRBV10-2|NA
TGCGCCAGCAGTGAGTCGGGGCTTCTCTACGAGCAGTACTTC
CASSESGLLYEQYF
>NA|TRBJ2-7|TRBV5-4|NA
TGTGCCAGCAGCCGGGGTAGCGGATCCTACGAGCAGTACTTC
CASSRGSGSYEQYF
>NA|TRBJ2-7|TRBV7-6|NA
TGTGCCAGCAGCCCCGTGGGGCCCGCGAAGTACTTC
CASSPVGPAKYF
>NA|TRBJ1-1|TRBV19|TRBD1
TGTGCCAGTAGCAGACAGGGAATGAACACTGAAGCTTTCTTT
CASSRQGMNTEAFF
>NA|TRBJ2-7|TRBV21-1|NA
TGTGCCAGCAGCAAAGTGGGCGCAGGGGGGCCTAACGAGCAGTACTTC
CASSKVGAGGPNEQYF
>few|TRBJ2-7|TRBV7-2|TRBD2
TGTGCCAGCAGCTTAACTAGCGGGAGTCACTACGAGCAGTACTTC
CASSLTSGSHYEQYF
>NA|TRBJ2-3|TRBV5-4|NA
TGTGCCAGCAGCCGTCCGGGACTCCTCACAGATACGCAGTATTTT
CASSRPGLLTDTQYF
>NA|TRBJ2-5|TRBV5-1|TRBD2
TGCGCCAGCAGCTTGGGCGGGAGGGGCCAAGAGACCCAGTACTTC
CASSLGGRGQETQYF
>NA|TRBJ1-4|TRBV10-1|NA
TGCGCCAGCATCTACGCCGAACGAATCGGGGTGTCAACTAATGAAAAACTGTTTTTT
CASIYAERIGVSTNEKLFF
>NA|TRBJ1-4|TRBV7-3|NA
TGTGCCAGCAGCTTAATTGGGGAGCGTGAAAAACTGTTTTTT
CASSLIGEREKLFF
>NA|TRBJ1-2|TRBV7-3|TRBD1
TGTGCCAGCAGCTCAGGACAGGGTGGTGGCTACACCTTC
CASSSGQGGGYTF
>once|TRBJ1-6|TRBV10-3|NA
TGTGCCATCAGTGTTTCCGGGACAAATTCACCCCTCCACTTT
CAISVSGTNSPLHF
>NA|TRBJ1-1|TRBV6-5|NA
TGTGCCAGCAGTTCCTCAGGGGTGGGCACTGAAGCTTTCTTT
CASSSSGVGTEAFF
>NA|TRBJ2-7|TRBV20-1|NA
TGCAGTGCTTCAAAGGAGTACGAGCAGTACTTC
CSASKEYEQYF